The rows below give T cell receptor beta chains drawn from one sample of a study of identical twins' blood T cells. TCRdb redid the calling of the 5' RACE reads with MiXCR, one entry per CDR3 protein. The sample lists hundreds of thousands of distinct CDR3 sequences, more than 25% seen once, with about 6% in the top ten. Source material: PBMCs. The source of these receptors is a woman aged 18 to 50 in good health. Both conserved end residues are part of each CDR3. Fields, in order: D gene, V gene, J gene, clone size, CDR3 length, CDR3 protein, CDR3 DNA. A D gene is named only where the DNA matches it firmly. Some rows mark clone size as missing; the rest say once, few, many or name a class of expanded clone.

>.|TRBV5-1|TRBJ1-2|few|14
CASSLAGNRYGYTF
TGCGCCAGCAGCTTGGCAGGGAATCGCTATGGCTACACCTTC
>.|TRBV5-8|TRBJ2-3|.|15
CASSLASLGPDTQYF
TGTGCCAGCAGCTTGGCCAGTCTGGGTCCAGATACGCAGTATTTT
>.|TRBV18|TRBJ1-2|.|14
CASSADGGNYGYTF
TGTGCCAGCTCGGCGGACGGGGGTAACTATGGCTACACCTTC
>TRBD1|TRBV9|TRBJ2-2|.|15
CASSWDRGSLGELFF
TGTGCCAGCAGCTGGGACAGGGGTTCCCTCGGGGAGCTGTTTTTT
>.|TRBV20-1|TRBJ2-2|many|14
CSASGGPNTGELFF
TGCAGTGCTAGCGGGGGACCGAACACCGGGGAGCTGTTTTTT
>.|TRBV4-3|TRBJ1-6|few|16
CASSQVNGGLGSPLHF
TGCGCCAGCAGCCAAGTTAATGGGGGATTGGGTTCACCCCTCCACTTT
>.|TRBV27|TRBJ1-1|many|13
CASSLRANTEAFF
TGTGCCAGCAGCTTGAGAGCGAACACTGAAGCTTTCTTT
>TRBD2|TRBV20-1|TRBJ2-2|few|15
CSAPTSGVRAGELFF
TGCAGTGCACCCACTAGCGGGGTCAGGGCCGGGGAGCTGTTTTTT
>.|TRBV20-1|TRBJ1-6|.|13
CSASRVLGSPLHF
TGCAGTGCCAGTAGAGTTTTAGGTTCACCCCTCCACTTT
>.|TRBV7-3|TRBJ2-2|few|13
CASSPGLPGELFF
TGTGCCAGCAGCCCAGGACTTCCCGGGGAGCTGTTTTTT
>TRBD1|TRBV29-1|TRBJ1-1|many|13
CSVATGAGTEAFF
TGCAGCGTGGCGACAGGGGCAGGGACTGAAGCTTTCTTT
>.|TRBV7-9|TRBJ1-1|.|16
CDSSLGTGFSNTEAFF
TGTGACAGCAGCTTAGGGACGGGCTTTTCGAACACTGAAGCTTTCTTT
>TRBD2|TRBV7-2|TRBJ2-7|.|15
CASSEGLAAFYEQYF
TGTGCCAGCAGTGAGGGACTAGCGGCCTTCTACGAGCAGTACTTC
>.|TRBV7-9|TRBJ1-1|.|14
CASSFSGVSTEAFF
TGTGCCAGCAGCTTTTCCGGGGTGTCCACTGAAGCTTTCTTT
>.|TRBV10-3|TRBJ2-2|many|14
CAIRMGQSTGELFF
TGTGCCATCAGGATGGGACAATCCACCGGGGAGCTGTTTTTT
>.|TRBV29-1|TRBJ2-7|.|12
CSARDTSYEQYF
TGCAGCGCCAGGGACACCTCCTACGAGCAGTACTTC
>TRBD2|TRBV20-1|TRBJ2-1|few|14
CSARPLAGVGEQFF
TGCAGTGCTAGACCCCTAGCGGGGGTTGGTGAGCAGTTCTTC
>.|TRBV19|TRBJ1-2|.|12
CASSGENYGHTF
TGTGCCAGTAGTGGGGAAAACTATGGCCACACCTTC
>.|TRBV5-1|TRBJ1-2|few|13
CASSLTFGGGYTF
.
>.|TRBV13|TRBJ1-2|.|13
CASSLPVFYGYTF
TGTGCCAGCAGCCTTCCGGTGTTCTATGGCTACACCTTC
>.|TRBV12-3/TRBV12-4|TRBJ1-2|few|14
CASSLYISSHGYTF
TGTGCCAGCAGTTTATACATCTCAAGCCATGGCTACACCTTC
>.|TRBV18|TRBJ1-5|.|13
CASSPSLNQPQHF
TGTGCCAGCTCACCGAGTTTGAATCAGCCCCAGCATTTT
>.|TRBV11-3|TRBJ1-1|.|15
CASSLGGRLSTEAFF
TGTGCCAGCAGCTTAGGGGGCCGACTGAGCACTGAAGCTTTCTTT
>.|TRBV7-2|TRBJ2-2|few|15
CASSLVDRHTGELFF
TGTGCCAGCAGCTTAGTGGACAGACACACCGGGGAGCTGTTTTTT
>.|TRBV5-1|TRBJ1-1|few|15
CASSLGLYMNTEAFF
TGCGCCAGCAGCTTGGGCCTATATATGAACACTGAAGCTTTCTTT
>.|TRBV20-1|TRBJ1-1|few|15
CSARLKGALNTEAFF
TGCAGTGCTAGGTTAAAAGGGGCTCTGAACACTGAAGCTTTCTTT
>.|TRBV5-1|TRBJ1-5|.|16
CASSLRNGEGAWPQHF
TGCGCCAGCAGCTTGCGGAATGGTGAGGGAGCTTGGCCCCAGCATTTT
>TRBD1|TRBV7-2|TRBJ2-2|.|17
CASDFSWTGANTGELFF
TGTGCCAGCGACTTTTCTTGGACAGGGGCGAACACCGGGGAGCTGTTTTTT
>.|TRBV6-2/TRBV6-3|TRBJ1-2|few|13
CASSYTPGDGYTF
TGTGCCAGCAGTTATACCCCGGGTGATGGCTACACCTTC
>.|TRBV10-3|TRBJ2-2|few|14
CAISLTENTGELFF
TGTGCCATCAGCCTAACAGAGAACACCGGGGAGCTGTTTTTT
>TRBD1|TRBV29-1|TRBJ2-3|.|14
CSVETGGRTDTQYF
TGCAGCGTCGAGACAGGGGGGAGGACAGATACGCAGTATTTT
>.|TRBV29-1|TRBJ1-2|.|13
CSVGFDGGYGYTF
TGCAGCGTTGGTTTCGATGGGGGCTATGGCTACACCTTC
>.|TRBV19|TRBJ2-6|few|14
CASSMYSGANVLTF
TGTGCCAGTAGTATGTATTCTGGGGCCAACGTCCTGACTTTC
>TRBD2|TRBV20-1|TRBJ2-1|.|14
CSAPGRRITDEQFF
TGCAGTGCCCCCGGGAGGAGGATTACCGATGAGCAGTTCTTC
>TRBD2|TRBV30|TRBJ2-1|.|14
CAWLAGSSHNEQFF
TGTGCCTGGTTAGCGGGAAGCTCCCACAATGAGCAGTTCTTC
>.|TRBV6-1|TRBJ1-5|.|16
CASRPIARTYNQPQHF
TGTGCCAGCAGACCCATAGCCCGGACCTATAATCAGCCCCAGCATTTT